These 20 T cell receptor beta chains share one sample of origin, sequenced in a study of T cell repertoires in cytomegalovirus infection. These TCRs are of unknown antigen specificity. TCRdb used MiXCR to reprocess the reads, holding one entry per CDR3 protein. Seen here are approximately 1,000,000 distinct CDR3 sequences, about a third observed once, and the top ten hold about 14%. This sample comprised cultured CD8+ T cells from PBMCs, obtained from culture after CMV antigen stimulation. These receptors all stem from a human donor in good health (CMV status not recorded). Some clones in this sample may be carry-over from other donors' samples.

The genes are TRBV9 and TRBJ1-1; D is unclear. The CDR3 is 13 residues long. Germline V CDR1 and CDR2: SGDLS, YYNGEE. Trimming left V 0 bases short and J 0 bases short, with 3 bases between. The CDR3 nucleotides are TGTGCCAGCAGCGTAGAGATGAACACTGAAGCTTTCTTT. Amino acids: CASSVEMNTEAFF.

The chain couples TRBV2 to TRBJ1-2, with 9 bases that match TRBD1. The V and J ends lost 10 bases and 5 bases, in that order; junction bases with no gene match: 11. CDR1 is SNHLY and CDR2 is FYNNEI in the germline V gene. The CDR3 is made up of 14 amino acids. The CDR3 is CATPSGDRGYGYTF. The DNA of the CDR3 is TGTGCCACCCCCTCCGGAGACAGGGGGTATGGCTACACCTTC.

The chain joins TRBV7-9 to TRBJ2-1; TRBD2 agrees at 13 bases. This CDR3 comprises 16 residues. The trim removed 5 bases at V and 5 bases at J, leaving 6 bases unmatched. From germline, CDR1 is SEHNR and CDR2 FQNEAQ (reference sequence). CDR3 in amino acids: CASSPTSGGFDNEQFF. The CDR3 DNA follows: TGTGCCAGCAGCCCGACTAGCGGGGGGTTTGACAATGAGCAGTTCTTC.

V usage is TRBV9 and J usage is TRBJ2-5, with D possibly being TRBD2 (5 bases). The germline CDR1 and CDR2 sequences are SGDLS and YYNGEE. The CDR3 length is 15 residues. The ends were cut back, 3 bases at V and 4 bases at J, with 16 bases in the middle. CDR3 nucleotide sequence: TGTGCCAGCAGCGCTGATTCTAGCCGGGCAGAGACCCAGTACTTC. Encoded protein: CASSADSSRAETQYF.

V usage is TRBV6-6 and J usage is TRBJ2-2; D ambiguous. V was trimmed by 2 bases and J by 11 bases, leaving 9 bases between them. This CDR3 is 12 amino acids long. CDR1 MNHNY and CDR2 SVGAGI come from the germline V gene (reference sequence). The CDR3, as DNA: TGTGCCAGCAGTTACGCCCAGCCAGAGCTGTTTTTT. This encodes CASSYAQPELFF.

This clonotype was recorded at least ten times. V gene TRBV12-3 or TRBV12-4 combines with J gene TRBJ2-7, with TRBD1 identical over 9 bases. This CDR3 is 16 amino acids long. The junction had 12 bases not matched to a gene; V was cut back by 6 bases and J by 3 bases. The CDR3 protein is CASSYPGQGLFYEQYV. CDR3 bases: TGTGCCAGCAGCTACCCGGGACAGGGCCTTTTCTACGAGCAGTACGTC.

The sample holds a few counts of this clonotype. The chain carries TRBV15 and TRBJ2-5; 9 nucleotides line up with TRBD2. The CDR3 consists of 17 residues. Germline trimming cut 5 bases from V and 5 bases from J; bases unmatched to any gene: 15. Looked up from germline, CDR1 is LNHNV and CDR2 is YYDKDF (reference sequence). In DNA, the CDR3 is TGTGCCACCAGCCCCCGGAGGGGCGGGGGGGTTAGGGAGACCCAGTACTTC. Protein product: CATSPRRGGGVRETQYF.

The rearrangement uses TRBV4-2 and TRBJ2-1; either TRBD1 or TRBD2 may fit D (6 bases each). The CDR3 has 15 residues. CDR1 and CDR2 from the germline V gene are LGHNA and YNFKEQ. Trimming cost V 0 bases and J 10 bases, with 16 bases left between them. This CDR3 reads CASSQDTGRMREQFF. The DNA of the CDR3 is TGTGCCAGCAGCCAAGATACAGGGAGGATGCGGGAGCAGTTCTTC.

The V and J genes are TRBV29-1 and TRBJ2-1; 10 bases are shared with TRBD1. Losses at the gene ends were 7 bases for V and 4 bases for J; bases not matched to a gene: 7. The CDR3 contains 14 residues. Germline CDR1 is SQVTM and CDR2 is ANQGSEA. This CDR3 is CSEGTGARYNEQFF. In DNA form, the CDR3 reads TGCAGCGAAGGGACAGGGGCACGATACAATGAGCAGTTCTTC.

This chain uses TRBV11-1 with TRBJ1-1; TRBD1 matches at 7 bases. Trimming at V came to 2 bases and at J to 5 bases, leaving 5 bases not matched to a gene. CDR1 and CDR2 from the germline V gene are SGHAT and FQDESV (reference sequence). This CDR3 comprises 14 residues. In DNA form, the CDR3 reads TGTGCCAGCAGCTTACGGGCAGGGGGTACTGAAGCTTTCTTT. Its translation: CASSLRAGGTEAFF.

The chain recombines TRBV6-2 or TRBV6-3 with TRBJ1-1; a weak D match, TRBD1 (6 bases). CDR3 length equals 14 residues. CDR1 is MNHEY, CDR2 SVGEGT, per germline. V was clipped by 2 bases and J by 7 bases, with 14 bases between them. The CDR3 region has the DNA TGTGCCAGCAGTTACCTGACGATGGACAGTGAAGCTTTCTTT. As protein: CASSYLTMDSEAFF.

Only a few counts were recorded for this clonotype. The V and J genes are TRBV7-9 and TRBJ1-4; no firm D call. V was trimmed by 3 bases and J by 8 bases, leaving 22 bases between them. CDR1 is SEHNR, CDR2 FQNEAQ, per germline (reference sequence). The CDR3 contains 17 residues. The CDR3 DNA reads as TGTGCCAGCAGCTTCCTTTACACACGGGGAATGGAAGAAAAACTGTTTTTT. This encodes CASSFLYTRGMEEKLFF. Full variable domain (remainder filled in from reference TRBV7-9 and TRBJ1-4): DTGVSQNPRHKITKRGQNVTFRCDPISEHNRLYWYRQTLGQGPEFLTYFQNEAQLEKSRLLSDRFSAERPKGSFSTLEIQRTEQGDSAMYLCASSFLYTRGMEEKLFFGSGTQLSVL.

In its sample, this clonotype was seen a few times. This chain links TRBV27 with TRBJ1-6, with D hard to call. The germline CDR1 and CDR2 sequences are MNHEY and SMNVEV (reference sequence). The ends were cut back, 3 bases at V and 4 bases at J, with 10 bases in the middle. The CDR3 loop spans 15 amino acids. The CDR3 here is CASSLGQSYNSPLHF. The CDR3 DNA sequence: TGTGCCAGCAGTTTGGGCCAGAGTTATAATTCACCCCTCCACTTT.

The J gene is TRBJ1-3, the V gene TRBV7-6, with 8 bases aligning to TRBD1. J lost 4 bases, V lost 8 bases, and 10 bases had no gene match. The CDR3 is made up of 15 amino acids. CDR1 and CDR2 (germline): SGHVS, FNYEAQ. CDR3 loop: CASPMAGGNGNTIYF. CDR3 DNA: TGTGCCAGCCCTATGGCAGGGGGCAACGGAAACACCATATATTTT.

To note about this clonotype: The junction departs from germline at one end; a sequencing error may be responsible. The chain couples TRBV5-5 to TRBJ1-1, with no clear D. The CDR3 contains 11 residues. Germline assignment: CDR1 SGHKS and CDR2 YYEKEE (reference sequence). The CDR3 bases are TGTGCCAGCATCTTGGCAGGTGAAGCTTTCTTT. Amino acid sequence: CASILAGEAFF.

There are a few counts of this clonotype. This chain uses TRBV6-5 with TRBJ2-1; 10 bases align to TRBD2. Germline lookup yields CDR1 MNHEY and CDR2 SVGAGI. The CDR3 contains 16 residues. Trimming at V came to 5 bases and at J to 8 bases, leaving 12 bases not matched to a gene. The CDR3 region is CASSPATSGARDEQFF. In DNA form, the CDR3 reads TGTGCCAGCAGTCCCGCCACTAGCGGGGCCAGGGATGAGCAGTTCTTC.

The chain has TRBV19 and TRBJ1-5; TRBD1 is a possible D gene (6 bases). The CDR3 length is 14 residues. Trimming left V 11 bases short and J 1 base short, with 15 bases between. CDR1 LNHDA and CDR2 SQIVND come from the germline V gene (reference sequence). Here the CDR3 DNA reads TGTGCCGGGGGGCCGTCAGGGAGCAATCAGCCCCAGCATTTT. Translation: CAGGPSGSNQPQHF. The variable domain in full, completed from reference TRBV19 and TRBJ1-5, reads DGGITQSPKYLFRKEGQNVTLSCEQNLNHDAMYWYRQDPGQGLRLIYYSQIVNDFQKGDIAEGYSVSREKKESFPLTVTSAQKNPTAFYLCAGGPSGSNQPQHFGDGTRLSIL.

This clonotype has just one count. A read error may explain this, as a much larger clone is one base away. The chain has TRBV11-2 and TRBJ2-2; D may be TRBD1 (5 bases). This CDR3 is 19 amino acids long. The germline gives CDR1 SGHAT, CDR2 FQNNGV. CDR3: CARSLAPDRQGFNTGELFF. Written as DNA, the CDR3 is TGTGCCAGGAGCTTAGCCCCTGACAGACAAGGCTTCAACACCGGGGAGCTGTTTTTT.

The chain links TRBV12-3 or TRBV12-4 to TRBJ1-1; 10 nucleotides agree with TRBD1. The V gene end was trimmed by 2 bases and the J gene end by 4 bases; junction bases not matched to a gene: 4. The CDR3 totals 15 residues. The chain's CDR3 is CASSLHRDRGTEAFF. DNA for the CDR3: TGTGCCAGCAGTTTACATAGGGACAGGGGCACTGAAGCTTTCTTT.

This clonotype was observed many times. V gene TRBV7-9 combines with J gene TRBJ1-4, with 7 bases fitting TRBD1. V lost 5 bases to trimming and J lost 10 bases; unmatched junction nucleotides: 7. Germline V gene lookup returns CDR1 SEHNR and CDR2 FQNEAQ (reference sequence). The CDR3 length is 13 residues. CDR3: CASSTTGHRKLFF. As DNA, the CDR3 is TGTGCCAGCAGCACGACAGGGCATCGAAAACTGTTTTTT.